The rows below give T cell receptor beta chains drawn from one sample of a study of post-analysis software for immune sequencing data. TCRdb processed the PCR reads anew with MiXCR; each CDR3 protein has one entry. The repertoire includes about 150,000 distinct CDR3 sequences, approximately 30% of them detected once, and about 1.6% sits in the top ten. Sample: blood. These TCRs come from a girl aged 10 to 17 with multiple sclerosis. The CDR3 runs from the conserved cysteine through the conserved F or W. The order of the fields is CDR3 DNA, CDR3 protein, D gene, J gene, clone size, V gene. The D gene is left open where the match is weak. The size of a clone is reported for some rows only, either as once, few or many, or as a class for expanded clones.

CDR3nt: TGCAGTGCTTCCGGTGGGGGTTGGGACACTGAAGCTTTCTTT; CDR3aa: CSASGGGWDTEAFF; d_gene: .; j_gene: TRBJ1-1; abundance: .; v_gene: TRBV20-1
CDR3nt: TGTGCCAGCAGCCCCGTCGGCACAGATACGCAGTATTTT; CDR3aa: CASSPVGTDTQYF; d_gene: .; j_gene: TRBJ2-3; abundance: many; v_gene: TRBV6-5
CDR3nt: TGCAGCGTTGATCATCTAGCGGGGAGCACAGATACGCAGTATTTT; CDR3aa: CSVDHLAGSTDTQYF; d_gene: TRBD2; j_gene: TRBJ2-3; abundance: few; v_gene: TRBV29-1
CDR3nt: TGCGCCAGCAGCCAGGGACAGGGGAGAGGGTACGAGCAGTACTTC; CDR3aa: CASSQGQGRGYEQYF; d_gene: TRBD1; j_gene: TRBJ2-7; abundance: many; v_gene: TRBV4-1
CDR3nt: TGTGCCAGCAGCCCCCAGGGTACCTGGGGGGAGACCCAGTACTTC; CDR3aa: CASSPQGTWGETQYF; d_gene: .; j_gene: TRBJ2-5; abundance: .; v_gene: TRBV7-3
CDR3nt: TGTGCCAGCAGCCCTAGGGACAAACCCTACGAGCAGTACTTC; CDR3aa: CASSPRDKPYEQYF; d_gene: .; j_gene: TRBJ2-7; abundance: many; v_gene: TRBV7-9
CDR3nt: TGTGCTAGTGGTATCCGGGACCAAGAACTTGGGGAGACCCAGTACTTC; CDR3aa: CASGIRDQELGETQYF; d_gene: .; j_gene: TRBJ2-5; abundance: .; v_gene: TRBV12-5
CDR3nt: TGTGCCAGCAGCCAAGATATAGGGGGATATGGCTACACCTTC; CDR3aa: CASSQDIGGYGYTF; d_gene: .; j_gene: TRBJ1-2; abundance: .; v_gene: TRBV14
CDR3nt: TGTGCCACCAGCCCGAGTGGCCTAGCGGGAGTAGGCAATGAGCAGTTCTTC; CDR3aa: CATSPSGLAGVGNEQFF; d_gene: TRBD2; j_gene: TRBJ2-1; abundance: many; v_gene: TRBV24-1
CDR3nt: TGTGCCAGCTCACCGGGGACAGTCGGTCAGCCCCAGCATTTT; CDR3aa: CASSPGTVGQPQHF; d_gene: TRBD1; j_gene: TRBJ1-5; abundance: .; v_gene: TRBV18
CDR3nt: TGCAGTGCTAGGAAGGCCGTGGCCACTGAAGCTTTCTTT; CDR3aa: CSARKAVATEAFF; d_gene: .; j_gene: TRBJ1-1; abundance: .; v_gene: TRBV20-1
CDR3nt: TGTGCCAGCAGCAGTACCGAGCGGGATGGGGGCAATGAGCAGTTCTTC; CDR3aa: CASSSTERDGGNEQFF; d_gene: TRBD2; j_gene: TRBJ2-1; abundance: many; v_gene: TRBV9
CDR3nt: TGTGCCAGCAGTTACTCGGCAGGGACTAGCATCAATGAGCAGTACTTC; CDR3aa: CASSYSAGTSINEQYF; d_gene: TRBD2; j_gene: TRBJ2-5; abundance: .; v_gene: TRBV6-5
CDR3nt: TGCAGCGTTGAAGATCGAAGGGTTAGTTATGGCTACACCTTC; CDR3aa: CSVEDRRVSYGYTF; d_gene: .; j_gene: TRBJ1-2; abundance: many; v_gene: TRBV29-1
CDR3nt: TGTTCCAGCAGCCCCGAATCCGGCAGGGGGAACACTGAAGCTTTCTTT; CDR3aa: CSSSPESGRGNTEAFF; d_gene: .; j_gene: TRBJ1-1; abundance: .; v_gene: TRBV3-1
CDR3nt: TGTGCCAGCAGTTTTTGGCAGGGGGGCTACGAGCAGTACTTC; CDR3aa: CASSFWQGGYEQYF; d_gene: .; j_gene: TRBJ2-7; abundance: many; v_gene: TRBV12-3/TRBV12-4
CDR3nt: TGTGCCAGCAGCTTAGGACGGCTAACTGAAGCTTTCTTT; CDR3aa: CASSLGRLTEAFF; d_gene: .; j_gene: TRBJ1-1; abundance: .; v_gene: TRBV7-2
CDR3nt: TGCGCCAGCAGCTTGGGACAGGGGAGCAATCAGCCCCAGCATTTT; CDR3aa: CASSLGQGSNQPQHF; d_gene: TRBD1; j_gene: TRBJ1-5; abundance: .; v_gene: TRBV5-1
CDR3nt: TGTGCCAGCTCACCGGGACTAGCGGGAGGCGACGAGCAGTACTTC; CDR3aa: CASSPGLAGGDEQYF; d_gene: TRBD2; j_gene: TRBJ2-7; abundance: many; v_gene: TRBV18
CDR3nt: TGCGCCAGCAGCCCTCCCCCCGTTAGACTAGCGGACCAAGAGACCCAGTACTTC; CDR3aa: CASSPPPVRLADQETQYF; d_gene: TRBD2; j_gene: TRBJ2-5; abundance: .; v_gene: TRBV5-1
CDR3nt: TGTGCCAGCAGCTTAGCGCTCCGGGACAGGGAGGCGAACACTGAAGCTTTCTTT; CDR3aa: CASSLALRDREANTEAFF; d_gene: TRBD1; j_gene: TRBJ1-1; abundance: few; v_gene: TRBV7-6
CDR3nt: TGCAGTGCTAGAGGGGGGGGAGGGCTCCTGGAGACCCAGTACTTC; CDR3aa: CSARGGGGLLETQYF; d_gene: TRBD2; j_gene: TRBJ2-5; abundance: .; v_gene: TRBV20-1
CDR3nt: TGTGCCAGCTCACCATTGCAGGGGGTCCAGGATACGCAGTATTTT; CDR3aa: CASSPLQGVQDTQYF; d_gene: TRBD1; j_gene: TRBJ2-3; abundance: .; v_gene: TRBV18
CDR3nt: TGTGCCAGCCTGGGCGGGTTAGTGGGTGAGCAGTTCTTC; CDR3aa: CASLGGLVGEQFF; d_gene: .; j_gene: TRBJ2-1; abundance: many; v_gene: TRBV5-6
CDR3nt: TGTGCCATCAGTGAGTCGTTTCGTTGGCTAGCAGGGAATGAGCAGTTCTTC; CDR3aa: CAISESFRWLAGNEQFF; d_gene: .; j_gene: TRBJ2-1; abundance: .; v_gene: TRBV10-3
CDR3nt: TGTGCCACCAGTGATTTGAATGGCTACGAGCAGTACTTC; CDR3aa: CATSDLNGYEQYF; d_gene: .; j_gene: TRBJ2-7; abundance: few; v_gene: TRBV24-1
CDR3nt: TGCAGTGCTAGAGGCCCAGGACTCCTGACCTACGAGCAGTACTTC; CDR3aa: CSARGPGLLTYEQYF; d_gene: .; j_gene: TRBJ2-7; abundance: many; v_gene: TRBV20-1
CDR3nt: TGTGCCAGCAGCCCCGGGACAGGGGGGCTTAATGAAAAACTGTTTTTT; CDR3aa: CASSPGTGGLNEKLFF; d_gene: TRBD1; j_gene: TRBJ1-4; abundance: .; v_gene: TRBV28
CDR3nt: TGTGCCAGCAGCTCCCGGGCTAGAGGGCTTGTGGGCATTCAGTACTTC; CDR3aa: CASSSRARGLVGIQYF; d_gene: .; j_gene: TRBJ2-4; abundance: few; v_gene: TRBV7-9
CDR3nt: TGTGCCAGCAGTTTGAGGGGGCGAGGACCTACTTCTAACGAGCAGTACTTC; CDR3aa: CASSLRGRGPTSNEQYF; d_gene: TRBD1; j_gene: TRBJ2-7; abundance: many; v_gene: TRBV28
CDR3nt: TGTGCCAGCAGGGCAGGGAGTGCGGACAAAAACATTCAGTACTTC; CDR3aa: CASRAGSADKNIQYF; d_gene: .; j_gene: TRBJ2-4; abundance: few; v_gene: TRBV7-6
CDR3nt: TGCGCCAGCAGCCCGGGACTAGCGGTAAAGTTGAATGAGCAGTTCTTC; CDR3aa: CASSPGLAVKLNEQFF; d_gene: TRBD2; j_gene: TRBJ2-1; abundance: many; v_gene: TRBV5-1
CDR3nt: TGTGCCAGCAGTTACTTTACTGGGGGGAGCTACGAGCAGTACTTC; CDR3aa: CASSYFTGGSYEQYF; d_gene: .; j_gene: TRBJ2-7; abundance: .; v_gene: TRBV6-5
CDR3nt: TGTGCCATCAGTGAGTCAGGGCTAGCGGTGTACTTC; CDR3aa: CAISESGLAVYF; d_gene: TRBD2; j_gene: TRBJ2-7; abundance: many; v_gene: TRBV10-3
CDR3nt: TGTGCCAGCTCACCGGGACTAGCGGGAGAGACCCAGTACTTC; CDR3aa: CASSPGLAGETQYF; d_gene: TRBD2; j_gene: TRBJ2-5; abundance: many; v_gene: TRBV18
CDR3nt: TGTGCCAGCAGTACTAGTACTGGGGCCAACGTCCTGACTTTC; CDR3aa: CASSTSTGANVLTF; d_gene: .; j_gene: TRBJ2-6; abundance: few; v_gene: TRBV2
CDR3nt: TGTGCCAGCAGCTTAGAACTCCCGGGACTAGCGGGAAGGGAGCAGTTCTTC; CDR3aa: CASSLELPGLAGREQFF; d_gene: TRBD2; j_gene: TRBJ2-1; abundance: few; v_gene: TRBV7-8
CDR3nt: TGCAGTGCTAGAGATTTGGGACAGGGTAATGAAAAACTGTTTTTT; CDR3aa: CSARDLGQGNEKLFF; d_gene: TRBD1; j_gene: TRBJ1-4; abundance: .; v_gene: TRBV20-1
CDR3nt: TGCAGTGCTTCCAGCAGGCCCCGGGAGACCCAGTACTTC; CDR3aa: CSASSRPRETQYF; d_gene: .; j_gene: TRBJ2-5; abundance: many; v_gene: TRBV20-1
CDR3nt: TGCAGCGCGTCGGGGTACGCCAATGGCTACACCTTC; CDR3aa: CSASGYANGYTF; d_gene: .; j_gene: TRBJ1-2; abundance: many; v_gene: TRBV29-1